The 21 T cell receptor beta chains reported below all come from one sample, sequenced in a study of OX40 agonist ivuxolimab in advanced cancers. Profiled with immunoSEQ multiplex PCR; TCRdb holds only in-frame clones, not every one. This repertoire shows approximately 15,000 clones, roughly 65% found once; its top ten account for roughly 36%. Sequencing was performed on CD4+ or CD8+ T cells sorted from blood, taken in a trial of the OX40 agonist ivuxolimab. The receptors originated from an adult with an advanced solid tumor such as melanoma, head and neck, liver or kidney cancer.

The CDR3 DNA reads TGTGCCAGCCAGGGTCTCTCCTACAATGAGCAGTTCTTC. It yields the protein CASQGLSYNEQFF. The rearrangement uses TRBV27 and TRBJ2-1; a possible D gene is TRBD1 (5 bases). This CDR3 contains 13 residues. Trimming pared 8 bases from V and 0 bases from J, leaving 8 bases between. Germline V CDR1 and CDR2: MNHEY, SMNVEV (reference sequence).

The chain links TRBV5-1 to TRBJ2-5; D is ambiguous. Germline V gives CDR1 SGHRS, CDR2 YFSETQ. The CDR3 consists of 14 residues. V lost 0 bases and J 14 bases, leaving 20 bases between the germline ends. The CDR3 bases are TGCGCCAGCAGCTTGGAGACCTCACTTGGCGACGACTACTTC. Protein sequence: CASSLETSLGDDYF.

This clone is classed as medium-sized. The rearrangement joins TRBV28 to TRBJ2-7; 10 positions match TRBD1. V shed 2 bases and J 2 bases; nucleotides not matched to a gene: 0. CDR1 and CDR2 (germline): MDHEN, SYDVKM. The CDR3 contains 14 residues. The CDR3, as DNA: TGTGCCAGCAGTTTAGGGACAGGGGCCTACGAGCAGTACTTC. The encoded protein is CASSLGTGAYEQYF.

The J gene is TRBJ2-1, the V gene TRBV27, with TRBD2 matching over 14 bases. The V segment lost 6 bases and the J segment 7 bases; nucleotides outside the gene matches: 8. The CDR3 sequence is 16 residues long. The germline V gene encodes CDR1 MNHEY and CDR2 SMNVEV (reference sequence). CDR3 DNA: TGTGCCAGCAGGGGCCCGGGACTAGCGGGAGTAAATGAGCAGTTCTTC. It encodes CASRGPGLAGVNEQFF.

The V call is TRBV27, the J call TRBJ2-1; 10 bases map to TRBD1. CDR3 length: 14 residues. V was pared by 8 bases and J by 4 bases, with 5 bases of the junction left unmatched. From germline, CDR1 is MNHEY and CDR2 SMNVEV (reference sequence). For the CDR3, the DNA is TGTGCCAGCCGCCCGGGACAGGGGTACAATGAGCAGTTCTTC. As protein: CASRPGQGYNEQFF.

This chain joins TRBV9 and TRBJ2-7; TRBD2 aligns across 8 bases. This CDR3 is built from 15 residues. Germline-derived CDR1 and CDR2 are SGDLS and YYNGEE. The trim removed 4 bases at V and 1 base at J, leaving 7 bases unmatched. The CDR3 spells CASSQTSGGSYEQYF. The CDR3 nucleotides are TGTGCCAGCAGCCAAACTAGCGGAGGGTCCTACGAGCAGTACTTC.

The V and J genes are TRBV19 and TRBJ2-7; TRBD2 aligns across 8 bases. V dropped 3 bases and J dropped 3; count of bases not matched to a gene: 4. CDR1 is LNHDA and CDR2 is SQIVND in the germline V gene (reference sequence). The CDR3 runs to 14 residues. CDR3 sequence (DNA): TGTGCCAGTAGTATCGGGACTAGATTCTACGAGCAGTACTTC. It is translated as CASSIGTRFYEQYF.

This chain connects TRBV11-3 to TRBJ1-1, with TRBD1 identical over 8 bases. The CDR3 runs to 15 residues. V was pared by 4 bases and J by 0 bases, with 4 bases of the junction left unmatched. Germline values: CDR1 SGHNT, CDR2 YENEEA. The CDR3 region is CASSWDRTLNTEAFF. The CDR3 DNA sequence: TGTGCCAGCAGCTGGGACAGGACCCTGAACACTGAAGCTTTCTTT.

The DNA for the CDR3 is TGTGCCAGCAGTTCTATGAGGGGCTACACCTTC. Residues: CASSSMRGYTF. The genes are TRBV28 and TRBJ1-2, with D unclear. Germline loops: CDR1 MDHEN, CDR2 SYDVKM. Trimming stripped 4 bases from V and 8 bases from J, with 8 bases between. The CDR3 sequence is 11 residues long.

In this sample, this clone turned up a few times. V usage is TRBV4-1 and J usage is TRBJ2-3; 8 positions agree with TRBD1. The germline CDR1 and CDR2 sequences are MGHRA and YSYEKL. The CDR3 sequence is 15 residues long. After removal of 4 bases from V and 2 bases from J, the junction contained 5 bases not matched to a gene. CDR3 sequence (DNA): TGCGCCAGCAGCCCTCGGACAGGGCACACAGATACGCAGTATTTT. The encoded protein is CASSPRTGHTDTQYF.

In its sample, this clone was seen a few times. V is TRBV6-5 and J is TRBJ1-1; D remains unclear. Germline CDR1 and CDR2: MNHEY and SVGAGI. Between the trimmed V and J ends, which lost 0 bases and 0 bases, there was a span of 2 bases. The CDR3 runs to 13 residues. The CDR3 DNA is TGTGCCAGCAGTTACTCCGTGAACACTGAAGCTTTCTTT. Protein: CASSYSVNTEAFF.

This rearrangement joins TRBV7-9 to TRBJ2-1; D unclear. CDR1 SEHNR and CDR2 FQNEAQ come from the germline V gene (reference sequence). Deletions cut 3 bases from V and 4 bases from J, with 10 bases between. This CDR3 region has 14 residues. The CDR3 bases are TGTGCCAGCAGCTTGACGGACCTATACAATGAGCAGTTCTTC. Translated: CASSLTDLYNEQFF. Full variable domain (rest looked up from reference TRBV7-9 and TRBJ2-1): DTGVSQNPRHKITKRGQNVTFRCDPISEHNRLYWYRQTLGQGPEFLTYFQNEAQLEKSRLLSDRFSAERPKGSFSTLEIQRTEQGDSAMYLCASSLTDLYNEQFFGPGTRLTVL.

Here the CDR3 DNA reads TGTGCCAGCAGTGAAAATGGGGACACCGACTCCTACGAGCAGTACTTC. It is translated as CASSENGDTDSYEQYF. The chain combines TRBV6-1 with TRBJ2-7; perhaps TRBD1 as D (6 bases). This CDR3 region has 16 residues. V shed 2 bases and J shed 0 bases, with 14 bases lying between them. CDR1 MNHNS and CDR2 SASEGT come from the germline V gene.

Here the CDR3 reads CASSPTSGIHEQYF. DNA of the CDR3: TGTGCCAGCAGCCCCACTAGCGGGATCCACGAGCAGTACTTC. V and J are TRBV9 and TRBJ2-7; TRBD2 agrees at 10 bases. The ends lost 4 bases at V and 5 bases at J; junction bases unmatched: 6. CDR3 length: 14 residues. From germline, CDR1 is SGDLS and CDR2 YYNGEE.

This clone was detected only a few times. The chain couples TRBV7-9 to TRBJ2-5; D tentatively fits TRBD1 or TRBD2 (5 bases each). Germline V gene data show CDR1 as SEHNR and CDR2 as FQNEAQ (reference sequence). The CDR3 is made up of 15 amino acids. V gave up 5 bases and J gave up 1 base, with 14 bases separating them. In DNA form, the CDR3 reads TGTGCCAGCAGCCCCTTCGGGACGGGCCAAGAGACCCAGTACTTC. Translating gives CASSPFGTGQETQYF.

V and J are TRBV11-3 and TRBJ2-7; TRBD1 matches at 9 bases. CDR1 and CDR2 (germline): SGHNT, YENEEA. The CDR3 is 15 amino acids. The V and J ends lost 5 bases and 5 bases, in that order; junction bases with no gene match: 10. The CDR3 region has the DNA TGTGCCAGCAGCCTTCCGGGACAGGGTGGGAACGAGCAGTACTTC. It yields the protein CASSLPGQGGNEQYF. The variable domain in full, with the rest retrieved from reference TRBV11-3 and TRBJ2-7, is EAGVVQSPRYKIIEKKQPVAFWCNPISGHNTLYWYLQNLGQGPELLIRYENEEAVDDSQLPKDRFSAERLKGVDSTLKIQPAELGDSAVYLCASSLPGQGGNEQYFGPGTRLTVT.

This sequence joins TRBV28 and TRBJ2-7; 8 bases line up with TRBD1. This CDR3 has 15 residues. CDR1 is MDHEN and CDR2 is SYDVKM in the germline V gene. Germline trimming cut 6 bases from V and 3 bases from J; bases unmatched to any gene: 10. CDR3 in amino acids: CASSTGQDYFYEQYF. CDR3 nucleotides: TGTGCCAGCAGCACGGGACAGGATTACTTCTACGAGCAGTACTTC.

The V gene is TRBV5-6, the J gene TRBJ2-7; D is unclear. Trimming cost V 1 base and J 2 bases, with 7 bases left between them. This CDR3 is built from 13 residues. Germline V CDR1 and CDR2: SGHDT, YYEEEE. Here the CDR3 DNA reads TGTGCCAGCAGCTTGCTGGATACCTACGAGCAGTACTTC. Residues: CASSLLDTYEQYF. Full variable domain (remainder filled in from reference TRBV5-6 and TRBJ2-7): DAGVTQSPTHLIKTRGQQVTLRCSPKSGHDTVSWYQQALGQGPQFIFQYYEEEERQRGNFPDRFSGHQFPNYSSELNVNALLLGDSALYLCASSLLDTYEQYFGPGTRLTVT.

This clone occurred a few times. The V call is TRBV28, the J call TRBJ2-4; possibly TRBD1 or TRBD2 for D (5 bases each). The CDR3 consists of 19 residues. V lost 5 bases and J 0 bases, leaving 23 bases between the germline ends. In germline, CDR1 is MDHEN, CDR2 SYDVKM. CDR3 loop: CASSPIGTASLLAKNIQYF. The CDR3 nucleotides read TGTGCCAGCAGTCCGATCGGGACGGCTTCCTTACTAGCCAAAAACATTCAGTACTTC.

The chain carries TRBV30 and TRBJ2-1, with a possible D match to TRBD1 (5 bases). This CDR3 is 16 amino acids long. V lost 4 bases and J 0 bases, leaving 16 bases between the germline ends. CDR1 and CDR2 (germline): GTSNPN, SVGIG (reference sequence). CDR3 loop: CAWTDTRVSSYNEQFF. CDR3 DNA: TGTGCCTGGACCGATACCAGGGTCTCCTCCTACAATGAGCAGTTCTTC.

The chain carries TRBV13 and TRBJ2-5; 9 bases match TRBD2. CDR1 is PRHDT and CDR2 is FYEKMQ in the germline V gene (reference sequence). V was clipped by 6 bases and J by 1 base; unmatched bases: 3. The CDR3 contains 14 residues. The chain's CDR3 is CASREAGGQETQYF. In nucleotides, the CDR3 is TGTGCCAGCAGGGAAGCGGGGGGCCAAGAGACCCAGTACTTC.